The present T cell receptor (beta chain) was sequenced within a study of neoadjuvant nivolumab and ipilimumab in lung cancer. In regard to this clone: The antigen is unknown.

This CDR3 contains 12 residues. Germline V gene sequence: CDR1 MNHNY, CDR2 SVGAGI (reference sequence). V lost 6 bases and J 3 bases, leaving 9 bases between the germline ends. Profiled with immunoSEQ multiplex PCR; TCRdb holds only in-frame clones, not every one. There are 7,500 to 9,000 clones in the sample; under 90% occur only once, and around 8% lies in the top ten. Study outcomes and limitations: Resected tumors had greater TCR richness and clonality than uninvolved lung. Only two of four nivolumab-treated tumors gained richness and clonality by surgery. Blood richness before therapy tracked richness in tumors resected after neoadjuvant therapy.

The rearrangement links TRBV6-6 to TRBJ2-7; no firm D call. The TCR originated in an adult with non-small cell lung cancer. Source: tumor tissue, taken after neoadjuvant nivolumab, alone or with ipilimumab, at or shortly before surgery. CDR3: CASSPASYEQYF. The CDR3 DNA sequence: TGTGCCAGCAGCCCGGCCAGCTACGAGCAGTACTTC.